These T cell receptor beta chains were read from a single sample in a study of pediatric ulcerative colitis. This table comes from immunoSEQ multiplex PCR, and its TCRdb copy is limited to in-frame clones, with some not included. Of some 43,000 clones in the sample, around 76% are singletons; the top ten hold around 3.5%. Source material: gut tissue. The receptors come from a girl under 18 with moderate ulcerative colitis. Each CDR3 is given with its conserved first and last residue. The order of the fields is CDR3 DNA, CDR3 protein, clone size, V gene, D gene, J gene. The D gene is left open where the match is weak. Size tells how often a clone was seen (once, few, many) or the class of an expanded clone, and some rows leave it out.

TGTGCCAGCAGCGTCTACAGGATCAATTCACCCCTCCACTTT CASSVYRINSPLHF . TRBV5-6 . TRBJ1-6
TGTGCCAGCAGCCCCGGGGCCGGTACGCAGTATTTT CASSPGAGTQYF few TRBV11-1 . TRBJ2-3
TGTGCCAGCAGAGAGGGGAAGAACACTGAAGCTTTCTTT CASREGKNTEAFF . TRBV7-6 . TRBJ1-1
TGTGCCAGCAGCTTATTGACAGTAAACACCGGGGAGCTGTTTTTT CASSLLTVNTGELFF few TRBV11-1 . TRBJ2-2
TGTGCCAGCAGTTTCAGACAGGGGAATTCACCCCTCCACTTT CASSFRQGNSPLHF . TRBV6-5 TRBD1 TRBJ1-6
TGTGCCACCAGCAGGGACAGGCCTAGCGGCTACACCTTC CATSRDRPSGYTF medium-sized TRBV15 TRBD1 TRBJ1-2
TGTGCCAGCAGCGTTGTAGCGGGAGGGAGCGAGCAGTACTTC CASSVVAGGSEQYF . TRBV2 TRBD2 TRBJ2-7
TGTGCCAGCAGCGATACAGGGTATGATGGCTACACCTTC CASSDTGYDGYTF . TRBV5-4 . TRBJ1-2
TGTGCCAGCAGCCCCTCCGGACGCTATGGCTACACCTTC CASSPSGRYGYTF once TRBV7-2 . TRBJ1-2
TGTGCCAGCAGCTTCGCCGACAGGTACAATGAGCAGTTCTTC CASSFADRYNEQFF . TRBV7-9 . TRBJ2-1
TGCAGTGCTAGAGGTGGTCTTCTGGCTTTCTTT CSARGGLLAFF . TRBV20-1 . TRBJ1-1
TGCGCCAGCAGCTGGAGGGGGTCAGCAATTTCTAGCACAGATACGCAGTATTTT CASSWRGSAISSTDTQYF . TRBV4-1 . TRBJ2-3